The clone carrying this T cell receptor beta chain is deemed medium-sized by its frequency. TRB was amplified from approximately 250 ng of peripheral blood genomic DNA per sample. Multiplex touch-down PCR amplified TRB using TRB-A and TRB-B pools in one tube. Reanalyzing the multiplex PCR reads, TCRdb keeps one entry per CDR3 protein, without DNA. This sample's clone table lists roughly 4,200 distinct CDR3 sequences. This sample is drawn from a study of T cell clusters in autoimmune cytopenias. CDR1 is SGHAT, CDR2 FQNNGV, per germline. CDR3 length: 14 residues. Another study also made use of these data, one on T cell repertoires in aging, cancer and after chemotherapy. This second study says: Clear clonal overlap appeared across healthy donor samples taken over several months to years. The repertoire data cannot show anything about immunological memory following chemotherapy.

Sequencing was performed on peripheral blood. The source is a human donor in good health. J is TRBJ2-7 and V is TRBV11-2. The CDR3 reads CASSLAGDSYEQYF.